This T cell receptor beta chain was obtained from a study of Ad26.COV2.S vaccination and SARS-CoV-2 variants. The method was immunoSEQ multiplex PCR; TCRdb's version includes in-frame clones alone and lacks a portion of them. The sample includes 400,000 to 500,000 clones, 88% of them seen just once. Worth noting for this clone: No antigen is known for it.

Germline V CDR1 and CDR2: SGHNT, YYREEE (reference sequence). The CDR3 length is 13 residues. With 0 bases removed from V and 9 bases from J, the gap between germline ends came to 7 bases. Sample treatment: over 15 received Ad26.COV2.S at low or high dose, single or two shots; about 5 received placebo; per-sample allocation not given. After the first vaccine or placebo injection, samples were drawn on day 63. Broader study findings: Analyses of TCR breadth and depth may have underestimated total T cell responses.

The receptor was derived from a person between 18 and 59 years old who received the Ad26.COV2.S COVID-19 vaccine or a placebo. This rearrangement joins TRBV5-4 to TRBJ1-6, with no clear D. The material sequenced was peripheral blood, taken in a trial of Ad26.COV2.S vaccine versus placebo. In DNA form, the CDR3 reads TGTGCCAGCAGCTTGGAATTCGGTTCACCCCTCCACTTT. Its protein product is CASSLEFGSPLHF. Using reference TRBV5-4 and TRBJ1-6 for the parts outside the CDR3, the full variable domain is ETGVTQSPTHLIKTRGQQVTLRCSSQSGHNTVSWYQQALGQGPQFIFQYYREEENGRGNFPPRFSGLQFPNYSSELNVNALELDDSALYLCASSLEFGSPLHFGNGTRLTVT.